This TCR beta chain was identified during a study of T cell changes during pregnancy in multiple sclerosis (dated 2019 in TCRdb). At the level of the whole study: The study looked at changes in the T cell repertoire across pregnancy in women with multiple sclerosis.

V loses 2 bases, J loses 0 bases, and the germline ends lie 16 bases apart. CDR3 length: 17 amino acids, cysteine to phenylalanine. Only CDR3 DNA remains: 51 bases, in frame from the first base. Taken from the germline V gene, the CDR1 and CDR2 loops are SGHVS and FNYEAQ. Receptor libraries were prepared by the immunoSEQ multiplex PCR assay. TCRdb retrieved this table from immuneACCESS and kept in-frame rearrangements only. Not all clones are present; in checked studies, unresolved V genes account for under half, and no reason is known for the remainder. This sample lists approximately 88,000 clones; about 95% were detected once. Clones ranked in the top ten supply under 1.2% of the sample. This clone was detected only once. Its antigen is still unknown. No much larger clone is present one base from it, and per-base qualities are unavailable.

Source: peripheral blood, taken in the second trimester of pregnancy. The sequence derives from a female donor with multiple sclerosis, enrolled in a pregnancy study. The chain couples TRBV7-6 to TRBJ1-1; the D segment could be TRBD1, given 6 matching bases. The encoded CDR3 is CASSLLGTSALNTEAFF. Here is the DNA: TGTGCCAGCAGCTTATTGGGGACATCGGCGTTGAACACTGAAGCTTTCTTT.